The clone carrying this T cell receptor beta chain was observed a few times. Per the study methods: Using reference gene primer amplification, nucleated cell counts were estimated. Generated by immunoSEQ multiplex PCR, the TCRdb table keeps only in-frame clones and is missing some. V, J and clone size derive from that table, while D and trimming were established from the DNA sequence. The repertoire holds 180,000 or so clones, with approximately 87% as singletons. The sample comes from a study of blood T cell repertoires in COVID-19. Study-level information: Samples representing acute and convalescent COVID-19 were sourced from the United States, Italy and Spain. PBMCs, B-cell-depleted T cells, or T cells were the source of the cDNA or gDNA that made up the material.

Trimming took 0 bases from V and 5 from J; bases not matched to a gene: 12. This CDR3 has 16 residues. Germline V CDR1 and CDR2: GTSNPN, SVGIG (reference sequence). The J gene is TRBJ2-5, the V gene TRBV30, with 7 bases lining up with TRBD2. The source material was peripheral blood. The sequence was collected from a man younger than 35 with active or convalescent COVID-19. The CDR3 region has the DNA TGTGCCTGGAGTGTAATTGGTCGGGCGGGAGAGGAGACCCAGTACTTC. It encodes CAWSVIGRAGEETQYF.